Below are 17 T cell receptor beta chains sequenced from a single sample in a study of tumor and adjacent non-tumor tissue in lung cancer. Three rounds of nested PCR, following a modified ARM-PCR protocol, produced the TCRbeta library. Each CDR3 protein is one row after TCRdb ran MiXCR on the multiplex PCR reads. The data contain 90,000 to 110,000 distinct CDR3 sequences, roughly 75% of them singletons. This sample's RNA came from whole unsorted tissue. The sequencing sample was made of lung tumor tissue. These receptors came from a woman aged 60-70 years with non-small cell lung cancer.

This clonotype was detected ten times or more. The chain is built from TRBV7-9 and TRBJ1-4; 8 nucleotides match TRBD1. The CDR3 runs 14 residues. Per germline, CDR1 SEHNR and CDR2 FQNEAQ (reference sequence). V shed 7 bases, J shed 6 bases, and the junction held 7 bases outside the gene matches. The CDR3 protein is CASNGQGWDEKLFF. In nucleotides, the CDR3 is TGTGCCAGCAACGGACAGGGATGGGATGAAAAACTGTTTTTT.

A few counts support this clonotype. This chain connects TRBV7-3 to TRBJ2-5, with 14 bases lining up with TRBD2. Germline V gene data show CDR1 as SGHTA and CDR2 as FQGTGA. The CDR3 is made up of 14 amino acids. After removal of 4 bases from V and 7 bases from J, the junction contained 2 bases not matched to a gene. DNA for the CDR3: TGTGCCAGCAGCTCCGGACTAGCGGGAGGGACCCAGTACTTC. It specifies CASSSGLAGGTQYF. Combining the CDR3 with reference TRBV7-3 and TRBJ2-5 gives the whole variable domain GAGVSQTPSNKVTEKGKYVELRCDPISGHTALYWYRQSLGQGPEFLIYFQGTGAADDSGLPNDRFFAVRPEGSVSTLKIQRTERGDSAVYLCASSSGLAGGTQYFGPGTRLLVL.

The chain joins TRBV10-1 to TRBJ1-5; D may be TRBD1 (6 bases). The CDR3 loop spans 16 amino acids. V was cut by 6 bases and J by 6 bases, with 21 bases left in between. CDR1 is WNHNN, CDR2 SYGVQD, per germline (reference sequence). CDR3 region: CASRHQDEQGTQPQHF. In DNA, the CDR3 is TGCGCCAGCAGACACCAGGACGAACAGGGTACTCAGCCCCAGCATTTT.

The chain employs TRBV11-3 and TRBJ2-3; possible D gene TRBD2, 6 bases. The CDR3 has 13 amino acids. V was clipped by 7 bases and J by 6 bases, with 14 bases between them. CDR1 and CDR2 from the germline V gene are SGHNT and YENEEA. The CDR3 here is CASIRVSGDTQYF. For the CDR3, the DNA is TGTGCCAGCATAAGGGTCAGCGGGGATACGCAGTATTTT.

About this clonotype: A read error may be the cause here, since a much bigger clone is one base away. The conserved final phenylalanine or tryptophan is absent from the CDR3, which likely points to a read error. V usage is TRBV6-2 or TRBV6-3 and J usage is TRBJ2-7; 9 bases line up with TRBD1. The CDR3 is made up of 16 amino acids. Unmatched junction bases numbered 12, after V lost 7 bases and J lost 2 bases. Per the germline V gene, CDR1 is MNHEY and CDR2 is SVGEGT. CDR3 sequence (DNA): TGTGCCAGCACCATACCCTCGACAGGGGGTGCCTACGAGCAGTACTAC. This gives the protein CASTIPSTGGAYEQYY.

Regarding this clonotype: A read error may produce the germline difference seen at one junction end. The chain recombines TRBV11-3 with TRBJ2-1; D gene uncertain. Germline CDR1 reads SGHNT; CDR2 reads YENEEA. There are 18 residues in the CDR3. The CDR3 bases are TGTGTCAGCAGTTATACGGACGGAGAGATTGGCTTCTACAATGAGCAGTTCTTC. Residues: CVSSYTDGEIGFYNEQFF.

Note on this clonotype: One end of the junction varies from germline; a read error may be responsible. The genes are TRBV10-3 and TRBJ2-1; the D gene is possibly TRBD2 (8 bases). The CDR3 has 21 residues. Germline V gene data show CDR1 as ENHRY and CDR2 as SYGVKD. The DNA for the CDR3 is TGTGTCATCAGTGGGGGACAGTCTCGTTCCCCTCTAGCGGGTAATTACAATGAGCAGTTCTTC. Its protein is CVISGGQSRSPLAGNYNEQFF.

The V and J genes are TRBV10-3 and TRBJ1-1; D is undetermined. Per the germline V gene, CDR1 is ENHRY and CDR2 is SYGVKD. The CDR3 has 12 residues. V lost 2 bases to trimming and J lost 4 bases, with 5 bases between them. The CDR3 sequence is CAISERSTEAFF. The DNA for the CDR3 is TGTGCCATCAGTGAGAGATCCACTGAAGCTTTCTTT.

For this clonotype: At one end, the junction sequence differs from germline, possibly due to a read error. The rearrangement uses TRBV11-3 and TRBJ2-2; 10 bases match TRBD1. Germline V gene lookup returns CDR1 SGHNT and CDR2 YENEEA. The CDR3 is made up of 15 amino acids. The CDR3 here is CACSPTGGRTGDPFF. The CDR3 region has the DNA TGTGCCTGCAGCCCGACAGGGGGCCGGACCGGGGACCCGTTTTTT.

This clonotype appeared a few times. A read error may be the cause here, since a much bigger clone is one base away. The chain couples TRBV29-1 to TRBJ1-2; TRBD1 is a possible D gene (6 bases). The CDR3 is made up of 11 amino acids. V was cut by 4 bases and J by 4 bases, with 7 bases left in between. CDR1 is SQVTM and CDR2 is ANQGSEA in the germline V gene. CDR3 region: CSVVGGYGYTF. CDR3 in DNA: TGCAGCGTTGTAGGGGGCTATGGCTACACCTTC.

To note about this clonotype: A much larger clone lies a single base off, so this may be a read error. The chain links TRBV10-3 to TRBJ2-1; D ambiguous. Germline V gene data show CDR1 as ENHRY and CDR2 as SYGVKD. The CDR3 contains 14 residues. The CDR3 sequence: CTISESPRVNEQFF. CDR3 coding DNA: TGTACCATCAGTGAGTCGCCAAGGGTCAATGAGCAGTTCTTC.

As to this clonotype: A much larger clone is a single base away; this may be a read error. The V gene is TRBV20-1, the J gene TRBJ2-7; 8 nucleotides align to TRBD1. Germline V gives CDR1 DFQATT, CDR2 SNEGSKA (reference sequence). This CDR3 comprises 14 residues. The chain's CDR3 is CTARNLQGVSEQYF. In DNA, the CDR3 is TGCACTGCTAGAAATTTACAGGGGGTGTCCGAGCAGTACTTC.

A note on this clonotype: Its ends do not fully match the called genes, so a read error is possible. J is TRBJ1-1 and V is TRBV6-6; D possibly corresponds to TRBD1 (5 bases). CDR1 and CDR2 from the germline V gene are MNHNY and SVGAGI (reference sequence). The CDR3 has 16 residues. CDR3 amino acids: CASSLGTGPTNTETSF. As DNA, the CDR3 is TGTGCCAGCAGTCTCGGCACAGGACCGACGAACACTGAAACTTCCTTT.

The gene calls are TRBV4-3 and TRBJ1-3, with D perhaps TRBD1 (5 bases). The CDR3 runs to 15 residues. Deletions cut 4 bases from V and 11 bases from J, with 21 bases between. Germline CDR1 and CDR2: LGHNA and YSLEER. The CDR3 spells CASSPIPAAGIPIYF. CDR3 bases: TGCGCCAGCAGCCCGATACCGGCGGCAGGGATTCCCATATATTTT.

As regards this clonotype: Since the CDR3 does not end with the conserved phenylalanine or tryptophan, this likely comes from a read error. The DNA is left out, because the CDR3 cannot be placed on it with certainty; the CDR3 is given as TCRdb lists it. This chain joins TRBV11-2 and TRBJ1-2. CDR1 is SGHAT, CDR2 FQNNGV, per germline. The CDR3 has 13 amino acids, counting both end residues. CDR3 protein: CASSVDRLAGHTS.

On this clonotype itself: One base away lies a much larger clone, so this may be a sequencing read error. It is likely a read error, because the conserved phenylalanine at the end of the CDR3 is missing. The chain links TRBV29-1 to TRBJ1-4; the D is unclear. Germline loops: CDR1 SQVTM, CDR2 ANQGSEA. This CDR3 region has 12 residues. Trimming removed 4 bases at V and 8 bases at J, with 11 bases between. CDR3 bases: TGCAGCGTTGCACAGTTGGGGGAAAAACTGTTTATT. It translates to CSVAQLGEKLFI.

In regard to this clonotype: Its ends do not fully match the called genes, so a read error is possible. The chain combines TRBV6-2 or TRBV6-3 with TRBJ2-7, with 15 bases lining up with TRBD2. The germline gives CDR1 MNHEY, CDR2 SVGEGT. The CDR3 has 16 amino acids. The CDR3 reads CASRPGLAGGQGEQCF. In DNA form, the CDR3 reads TGTGCCAGCAGGCCCGGACTAGCGGGAGGGCAAGGCGAGCAGTGCTTC.